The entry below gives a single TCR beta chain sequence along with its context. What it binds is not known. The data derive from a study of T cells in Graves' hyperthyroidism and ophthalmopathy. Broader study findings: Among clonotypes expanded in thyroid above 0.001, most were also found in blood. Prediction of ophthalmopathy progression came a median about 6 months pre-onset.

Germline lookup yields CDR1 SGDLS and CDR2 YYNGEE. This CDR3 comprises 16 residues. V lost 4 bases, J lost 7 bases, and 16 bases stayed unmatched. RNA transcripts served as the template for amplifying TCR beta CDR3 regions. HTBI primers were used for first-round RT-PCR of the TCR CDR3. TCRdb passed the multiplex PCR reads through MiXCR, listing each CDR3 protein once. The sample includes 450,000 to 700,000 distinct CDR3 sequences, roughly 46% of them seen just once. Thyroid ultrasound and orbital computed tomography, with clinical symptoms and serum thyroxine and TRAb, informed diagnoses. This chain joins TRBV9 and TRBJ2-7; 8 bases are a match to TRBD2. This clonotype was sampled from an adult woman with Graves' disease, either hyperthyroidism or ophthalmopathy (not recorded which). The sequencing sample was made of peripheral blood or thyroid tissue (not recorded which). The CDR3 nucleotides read TGTGCCAGCAGCCTCCGGGGGGGGGATTACACCGGGGAGCAGTACTTC. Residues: CASSLRGGDYTGEQYF.